This T cell receptor (beta chain) is from a study of tumor-infiltrating lymphocytes in oesophageal squamous cell carcinoma. TCRdb fed the PCR reads into MiXCR, producing one record per CDR3 protein. The sample holds roughly 20,000 distinct CDR3 sequences; around 43% are singletons and the top ten take around 19%. Germline V gene data show CDR1 as MDHEN and CDR2 as SYDVKM. The CDR3 covers 11 residues. Sequenced material: normal esophageal tissue next to the tumor. The receptor comes from a female donor with esophageal squamous cell carcinoma. The chain recombines TRBV28 with TRBJ2-5; D gene unclear. The DNA matches TRBJ2-7 better at its end, which makes the J call doubtful. The CDR3 DNA reads TGTGCCAGCAGTTCAGAATACGAGCAGTACTTC. This translates into CASSSEYEQYF.